This T cell receptor (beta chain) was captured by sequencing in a study of Graves' ophthalmopathy and Graves' hyperthyroidism. RNA transcripts were the template, and TCR beta CDR3 regions were amplified from them. Following a first-round RT-PCR that used HTBI primers, a second-round multiplex PCR was carried out. TCRdb reanalysed the multiplex PCR reads using MiXCR and keeps one entry per CDR3 protein. The repertoire holds 600,000 to 700,000 distinct CDR3 sequences, with about two fifths as singletons. Presentation of ophthalmopathy in the donors involved moderate-to-severe activity, CAS ≥3, NOSPECS ≥4 and a duration under 3 months. Someone took the PBMCs out of approximately 10 ml of fresh peripheral blood. The CDR3 totals 15 residues. Germline loops: CDR1 KGHDR, CDR2 SFDVKD. The germline V and J ends were trimmed by 3 bases and 11 bases, with 19 bases remaining between them. A note on this clonotype: The antigen remains unidentified.

Findings of the study overall: A 13-signature model separated ophthalmopathy from stable hyperthyroidism, just over 85% sensitivity, just over 80% specificity. Its predictions of ophthalmopathy progression gave the model over 65% sensitivity and 72% to 80% specificity.

The clonotype was recovered from an adult man with Graves' ophthalmopathy. Sequenced sample: peripheral blood. The V gene is TRBV24-1, the J gene TRBJ1-5, with D tentatively TRBD1 (5 bases). The CDR3 here is CATSDPQTAQETQHF. For the CDR3, the DNA is TGTGCCACCAGTGATCCTCAGACAGCGCAAGAGACCCAGCATTTT.